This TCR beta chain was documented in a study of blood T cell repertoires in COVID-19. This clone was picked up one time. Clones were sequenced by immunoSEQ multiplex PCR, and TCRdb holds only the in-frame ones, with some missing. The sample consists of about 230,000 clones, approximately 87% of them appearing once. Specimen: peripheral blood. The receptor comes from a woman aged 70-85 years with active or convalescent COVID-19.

Here the CDR3 DNA reads TGTGCCTCATCCGGGACAGCGAACACTGAAGCTTTCTTT. Translation: CASSGTANTEAFF. This chain uses TRBV30 with TRBJ1-1; TRBD1 aligns across 7 bases. There are 13 residues in the CDR3. Trimming took 7 bases from V and 1 from J; bases not matched to a gene: 6. The germline V gene has CDR1 GTSNPN and CDR2 SVGIG (reference sequence). The variable domain in full, with the rest retrieved from reference TRBV30 and TRBJ1-1, is SQTIHQWPATLVQPVGSPLSLECTVEGTSNPNLYWYRQAAGRGLQLLFYSVGIGQISSEVPQNLSASRPQDRQFILSSKKLLLSDSGFYLCASSGTANTEAFFGQGTRLTVV.